These 10 T cell receptor beta chains were all obtained from the same sample, sequenced in a study of cytomegalovirus exposure and HLA in healthy donors. Some clones are missing from TCRdb's copy, which holds only in-frame ones; the method was immunoSEQ multiplex PCR. This table has about 160,000 clones, around 96% appearing once. Material: PBMCs. These receptors came from a young woman in good health and CMV-seronegative.

The genes are TRBV4-2 and TRBJ2-2; TRBD1 is a possible D gene (6 bases). The CDR3 has 16 residues. Germline-derived CDR1 and CDR2 are LGHNA and YNFKEQ. The V and J ends lost 4 bases and 2 bases respectively, with 14 bases between them. The CDR3 sequence is CASSLQTGANTGELFF. The CDR3 nucleotides read TGTGCCAGCAGCCTACAGACAGGTGCCAACACCGGGGAGCTGTTTTTT.

The CDR3 is CASSVTYEQYF. The CDR3 bases are TGTGCCAGCAGTGTAACCTACGAGCAGTACTTC. V is TRBV2 and J is TRBJ2-7; D gene unclear. CDR3 length: 11 residues. Per germline, CDR1 SNHLY and CDR2 FYNNEI. V shed 4 bases and J shed 2 bases, with 3 bases lying between them.

The gene calls are TRBV4-3 and TRBJ1-2; D is perhaps TRBD1 (6 bases). V dropped 1 base and J dropped 6 bases, with 15 bases sitting between them. There are 15 residues in the CDR3. Germline CDR1 LGHNA, CDR2 YSLEER. CDR3 residues: CASSQVHRDEDGYTF. The DNA for the CDR3 is TGCGCCAGCAGCCAAGTCCACAGGGATGAGGATGGCTACACCTTC.

The genes are TRBV11-2 and TRBJ1-1, with D possibly matching TRBD1 (5 bases). Germline V gene sequence: CDR1 SGHAT, CDR2 FQNNGV. Trimming stripped 1 base from V and 5 bases from J, with 11 bases between. The CDR3 runs 14 residues. CDR3 DNA: TGTGCCAGCAGCTTAGTGGAGGGGAGGACTGAAGCTTTCTTT. As protein: CASSLVEGRTEAFF.

This chain joins TRBV29-1 and TRBJ2-1, with 9 bases matching TRBD2. The CDR3 spans 13 residues. V was clipped by 7 bases and J by 5 bases; unmatched bases: 6. Germline CDR1 reads SQVTM; CDR2 reads ANQGSEA. In nucleotides, the CDR3 is TGCAGCGCTGAGACTAGCGGAGACAATGAGCAGTTCTTC. Encoded protein: CSAETSGDNEQFF.

The rearrangement joins TRBV5-1 to TRBJ1-2; TRBD1 might be the D (5 bases). V was shortened by 0 bases and J by 7 bases, with 16 bases between the two germline ends. Germline V gene lookup returns CDR1 SGHRS and CDR2 YFSETQ. This CDR3 contains 15 residues. The CDR3 spells CASSLVRGAHSGYTF. The CDR3 region has the DNA TGCGCCAGCAGCTTGGTAAGGGGCGCTCACTCTGGCTACACCTTC.

The chain is built from TRBV5-4 and TRBJ2-7; D perhaps matches TRBD1 (5 bases). The CDR3 contains 14 residues. Trimming removed 3 bases at V and 1 base at J, with 11 bases between. Germline V gene sequence: CDR1 SGHNT, CDR2 YYREEE (reference sequence). CDR3 coding DNA: TGTGCCAGCAGCTCTGCAGGGTTGTCCTACGAGCAGTACTTC. It specifies CASSSAGLSYEQYF.

This clone was detected only once. This chain joins TRBV5-4 and TRBJ1-2, with TRBD1 as a possible D gene (6 bases). Germline V lookup: CDR1 SGHNT, CDR2 YYREEE (reference sequence). The V gene lost 0 bases and the J gene lost 0 bases, with 9 bases spanning the gap. CDR3 length equals 15 residues. As DNA, the CDR3 is TGTGCCAGCAGCTTGGGGGGGCTAACTAACTATGGCTACACCTTC. It encodes CASSLGGLTNYGYTF.

This chain links TRBV6-1 with TRBJ1-5, with a weak D call TRBD1 (5 bases). With 1 base removed from V and 0 bases from J, the gap between germline ends came to 13 bases. Per germline, CDR1 MNHNS and CDR2 SASEGT. The CDR3 has 17 amino acids. Here the CDR3 reads CASSEDLSGGSNQPQHF. CDR3 coding DNA: TGTGCCAGCAGTGAAGATCTTTCCGGGGGTAGCAATCAGCCCCAGCATTTT.

The chain carries TRBV7-8 and TRBJ1-2, with D perhaps matching TRBD1 (5 bases). The V end lost 5 bases, the J end lost 5 bases, and 18 bases lay between the germline ends. The CDR3 consists of 15 residues. Germline assignment: CDR1 SGHVS and CDR2 FQNEAQ. The CDR3: CASSTPPQGLYGYTF. The CDR3 DNA reads TGTGCCAGCAGCACCCCCCCGCAGGGTTTATATGGCTACACCTTC.